The 27 T cell receptor beta chains given below trace back to one sample, sequenced in a study of early stage breast cancer tumors (dated by TCRdb to between 2016 and 2019). Preparation of the library involved the immunoSEQ multiplex PCR assay. TCRdb provides this immuneACCESS table in a form limited to in-frame rearrangements. Some clones are lacking; in checked studies, under half of them reflect an unresolved V gene, and why the rest are absent is not known. This sample is represented by roughly 49,000 clones; around 80% of them were singletons. The ten biggest clones cover 3.4% of the sample. Specimen: blood. These receptors originate from a person in their 40s with breast cancer.

The chain employs TRBV19 and TRBJ2-1; D may be TRBD2 (6 bases). V shed 9 bases and J shed 5 bases, with 14 bases lying between them. Per the germline V gene, CDR1 is LNHDA and CDR2 is SQIVND (reference sequence). There are 13 residues in the CDR3. CDR3 sequence (DNA): TGTGCCAGCGGGGAGTGGGAGGACAATGAGCAGTTCTTC. Amino acids: CASGEWEDNEQFF.

The rearrangement uses TRBV30 and TRBJ2-3; 8 bases map to TRBD1. The CDR3 has 15 residues. Germline V CDR1 and CDR2: GTSNPN, SVGIG (reference sequence). Trimming at V came to 3 bases and at J to 4 bases, leaving 9 bases not matched to a gene. The CDR3 DNA reads TGTGCCTGGAGGGGGGCAGGGGGCTTCCCAGATACGCAGTATTTT. Amino acids: CAWRGAGGFPDTQYF.

The chain is built from TRBV7-9 and TRBJ1-3; D ambiguous. Trimming took off 0 bases at V and 0 bases at J, with 12 bases between the two ends. Germline V gene sequence: CDR1 SEHNR, CDR2 FQNEAQ (reference sequence). The CDR3 loop spans 17 amino acids. CDR3 in amino acids: CASSLASGVSSGNTIYF. CDR3 sequence (DNA): TGTGCCAGCAGCTTAGCGTCCGGGGTCAGCTCTGGAAACACCATATATTTT. Full variable domain (outside the CDR3, taken from reference TRBV7-9 and TRBJ1-3): DTGVSQNPRHKITKRGQNVTFRCDPISEHNRLYWYRQTLGQGPEFLTYFQNEAQLEKSRLLSDRFSAERPKGSFSTLEIQRTEQGDSAMYLCASSLASGVSSGNTIYFGEGSWLTVV.

The chain combines TRBV14 with TRBJ2-2; D is undetermined. Germline CDR1 is SGHDN and CDR2 is FVKESK. Deletions cut 6 bases from V and 0 bases from J, with 11 bases between. This CDR3 spans 15 amino acids. CDR3 protein: CASSPGPANTGELFF. CDR3 nucleotide sequence: TGTGCCAGCAGTCCGGGCCCGGCGAACACCGGGGAGCTGTTTTTT.

The chain recombines TRBV9 with TRBJ2-1; possible D gene TRBD2, 7 bases. V lost 0 bases and J 9 bases, leaving 16 bases between the germline ends. The CDR3 runs 15 residues. Per germline, CDR1 SGDLS and CDR2 YYNGEE. CDR3 sequence reads: CASSVVAGEGGEQFF. The CDR3 DNA is TGTGCCAGCAGCGTAGTCGCGGGAGAAGGGGGTGAGCAGTTCTTC.

This clone has just a few counts. This chain links TRBV6-1 with TRBJ1-1, with unresolved D. CDR3 length equals 14 residues. Trimming cost V 5 bases and J 4 bases, with 14 bases left between them. CDR1 is MNHNS, CDR2 SASEGT, per germline. CDR3: CASSTSGSGTEAFF. CDR3 in DNA: TGTGCCAGCAGTACCTCGGGGTCCGGCACTGAAGCTTTCTTT.

There are a few counts of this clone. This rearrangement joins TRBV19 to TRBJ2-7; 7 bases match TRBD1. The junction had 6 bases not matched to a gene; V was cut back by 3 bases and J by 10 bases. This CDR3 contains 12 residues. CDR1 and CDR2 (germline): LNHDA, SQIVND (reference sequence). CDR3: CASSMATGQQYF. The DNA for the CDR3 is TGTGCCAGTAGTATGGCGACAGGGCAACAGTACTTC.

This sequence joins TRBV2 and TRBJ1-4; D unclear. The CDR3 spans 15 residues. V lost 7 bases, J lost 3 bases, and 15 bases lay in between. CDR1 is SNHLY, CDR2 FYNNEI, per germline. CDR3 sequence: CASKETLPSNEKLFF. The CDR3 nucleotides are TGTGCCAGCAAGGAGACCCTTCCTTCTAATGAAAAACTGTTTTTT.

V and J are TRBV19 and TRBJ2-7; a weak D match, TRBD2 (7 bases). The germline V gene encodes CDR1 LNHDA and CDR2 SQIVND (reference sequence). Trimming stripped 2 bases from V and 6 bases from J, with 14 bases between. The CDR3 has 14 residues. Here the CDR3 reads CASSIMSGGLEQYF. The CDR3 DNA sequence: TGTGCCAGTAGTATAATGTCCGGGGGGCTCGAGCAGTACTTC. The variable domain in full, completed from reference TRBV19 and TRBJ2-7, reads DGGITQSPKYLFRKEGQNVTLSCEQNLNHDAMYWYRQDPGQGLRLIYYSQIVNDFQKGDIAEGYSVSREKKESFPLTVTSAQKNPTAFYLCASSIMSGGLEQYFGPGTRLTVT.

The genes are TRBV18 and TRBJ2-5; D perhaps matches TRBD1 (5 bases). There are 14 residues in the CDR3. Per germline, CDR1 KGHSH and CDR2 LQKENI. Trimming took 3 bases from V and 7 from J, leaving 15 bases between them. CDR3 DNA: TGTGCCAGCTCACCCTCCCAGGGCTCCCGGACCCAGTACTTC. As protein: CASSPSQGSRTQYF.

The chain combines TRBV5-1 with TRBJ2-1; maybe TRBD2 (6 bases). From germline, CDR1 is SGHRS and CDR2 YFSETQ. This CDR3 is built from 16 residues. V lost 4 bases, J lost 12 bases, and 26 bases lay in between. The chain's CDR3 is CASSLRPGDSSGSQFF. The CDR3 coding sequence is TGCGCCAGCAGCCTGAGACCGGGAGATTCAAGTGGATCGCAGTTCTTC.

The J gene is TRBJ2-3, the V gene TRBV10-3, with D possibly TRBD2 on 5 matching bases. CDR1 and CDR2 (germline): ENHRY, SYGVKD. Trimming took off 7 bases at V and 3 bases at J, with 17 bases between the two ends. This CDR3 region has 15 residues. This CDR3 reads CAITRGSEGTDTQYF. The DNA for the CDR3 is TGTGCCATCACCCGAGGGAGTGAAGGAACAGATACGCAGTATTTT.

The genes are TRBV7-2 and TRBJ2-7, with 11 bases identical to TRBD2. The ends lost 1 base at V and 6 bases at J; junction bases unmatched: 2. CDR3 length equals 14 residues. Germline V gene sequence: CDR1 SGHTA, CDR2 FQGNSA. The CDR3 loop is CASSLVAGGGEQYF. The DNA of the CDR3 is TGTGCCAGCAGCTTAGTAGCGGGAGGGGGCGAGCAGTACTTC.

This clone was observed a handful of times. The V gene is TRBV5-1, the J gene TRBJ2-2, with D possibly matching TRBD1 (6 bases). This CDR3 is built from 15 residues. V was pared by 2 bases and J by 0 bases, with 8 bases between. Per germline, CDR1 SGHRS and CDR2 YFSETQ. CDR3 region: CASSFGTTNTGELFF. The CDR3 DNA sequence: TGCGCCAGCAGCTTCGGGACAACGAACACCGGGGAGCTGTTTTTT.

This clone is a singleton in its sample. V and J are TRBV10-3 and TRBJ2-2; 12 nucleotides match TRBD2. Germline trimming cut 6 bases from V and 8 bases from J; bases unmatched to any gene: 1. Germline lookup yields CDR1 ENHRY and CDR2 SYGVKD. The CDR3 is 13 amino acids. CDR3 bases: TGTGCCATCAGGACTAGCGGGAGAGGGGAGCTGTTTTTT. Protein sequence: CAIRTSGRGELFF.

This chain joins TRBV29-1 and TRBJ1-2; D remains ambiguous. The length of the CDR3 is 13 residues. V shed 6 bases and J shed 0 bases, with 11 bases lying between them. CDR1 and CDR2 from the germline V gene are SQVTM and ANQGSEA. DNA for the CDR3: TGCAGCGTCCAGGATAGAGCTAACTATGGCTACACCTTC. Translated: CSVQDRANYGYTF.

The rearrangement links TRBV4-1 to TRBJ1-4; D is unresolved. Trimming pared 1 base from V and 0 bases from J, leaving 6 bases between. The CDR3 consists of 15 residues. Looked up from germline, CDR1 is MGHRA and CDR2 is YSYEKL. The CDR3: CASSQGRATNEKLFF. The CDR3 DNA reads as TGCGCCAGCAGCCAAGGCCGTGCAACTAATGAAAAACTGTTTTTT.

The chain uses TRBV4-2 and TRBJ1-3; 11 nucleotides line up with TRBD1. The DNA end is more similar to TRBJ2-2, so the J call may be wrong. Germline CDR1 and CDR2: LGHNA and YNFKEQ. This CDR3 contains 15 residues. CDR3 sequence reads: CASSPRTGGGGELFF. Written as DNA, the CDR3 is TGTGCCAGCAGCCCGCGGACAGGGGGCGGCGGGGAGCTGTTTTTT.

This clone has a handful of counts. The chain recombines TRBV30 with TRBJ2-1; 7 bases match TRBD1. Germline CDR1 and CDR2: GTSNPN and SVGIG (reference sequence). V was pared by 5 bases and J by 10 bases, with 8 bases of the junction left unmatched. CDR3 length: 12 residues. CDR3 bases: TGTGCCTGGGACCGGGACAGCCCCGAGCAGTTCTTC. Translating gives CAWDRDSPEQFF.

The V and J genes are TRBV7-2 and TRBJ2-5; D is perhaps TRBD1 (7 bases). V was cut by 5 bases and J by 5 bases, with 18 bases left in between. The CDR3 runs to 15 residues. Germline lookup yields CDR1 SGHTA and CDR2 FQGNSA. For the CDR3, the DNA is TGTGCCAGCAGCACGTCTCAGGGGGGTTGGGAGACCCAGTACTTC. Protein sequence: CASSTSQGGWETQYF.

The CDR3 DNA follows: TGTGCCAGCTCACCGGGGGTTTCCAGTAATCAGCCCCAGCATTTT. It translates to CASSPGVSSNQPQHF. The chain employs TRBV18 and TRBJ1-5; D is perhaps TRBD1 (5 bases). With 3 bases removed from V and 4 bases from J, the gap between germline ends came to 13 bases. There are 15 residues in the CDR3. Per germline, CDR1 KGHSH and CDR2 LQKENI.

This clone has more than one count but fewer than ten. The rearrangement uses TRBV30 and TRBJ2-1, with 7 bases matching TRBD1. In germline, CDR1 is GTSNPN, CDR2 SVGIG (reference sequence). The J segment lost 9 bases and the V segment lost 7 bases, leaving 18 bases of the junction unmatched. CDR3 length equals 15 residues. CDR3 DNA: TGTGCCTTTGCCCGGGACAGTAGTTTTGACGGTGAGCAGTTCTTC. The encoded protein is CAFARDSSFDGEQFF. Full variable domain (remainder filled in from reference TRBV30 and TRBJ2-1): SQTIHQWPATLVQPVGSPLSLECTVEGTSNPNLYWYRQAAGRGLQLLFYSVGIGQISSEVPQNLSASRPQDRQFILSSKKLLLSDSGFYLCAFARDSSFDGEQFFGPGTRLTVL.

J is TRBJ1-5 and V is TRBV27; 11 bases align to TRBD1. V was pared by 8 bases and J by 3 bases, with 3 bases of the junction left unmatched. CDR3 length: 14 amino acids. Germline CDR1 MNHEY, CDR2 SMNVEV (reference sequence). The CDR3 spells CASGDRGYNQPQHF. The CDR3, as DNA: TGTGCCAGCGGGGACAGGGGGTACAATCAGCCCCAGCATTTT.

The chain carries TRBV18 and TRBJ1-1; the D is unclear. Germline V gene data show CDR1 as KGHSH and CDR2 as LQKENI. V was shortened by 8 bases and J by 0 bases, with 7 bases between the two germline ends. The CDR3 runs 12 residues. The CDR3 sequence: CASGVMNTEAFF. CDR3 DNA sequence: TGTGCCAGCGGGGTTATGAACACTGAAGCTTTCTTT.

This clone was seen only a few times. This chain links TRBV11-2 with TRBJ1-3; D uncertain. The germline V gene has CDR1 SGHAT and CDR2 FQNNGV. Trimming removed 5 bases at V and 1 base at J, with 12 bases between. There are 15 residues in the CDR3. CDR3 residues: CASSLAGGSGNTIYF. The CDR3 nucleotides are TGTGCCAGCAGCCTCGCGGGAGGGTCTGGAAACACCATATATTTT.

This clone was recorded only once. V gene TRBV19 combines with J gene TRBJ2-2; 10 bases agree with TRBD2. CDR1 LNHDA and CDR2 SQIVND come from the germline V gene (reference sequence). V was pared by 8 bases and J by 7 bases, with 10 bases of the junction left unmatched. CDR3 length: 15 amino acids. The CDR3 loop reads CASQTSGEILGELFF. DNA for the CDR3: TGTGCCAGTCAAACTAGCGGGGAGATCCTCGGGGAGCTGTTTTTT.

The chain carries TRBV18 and TRBJ2-1; 10 nucleotides match TRBD2. CDR1 KGHSH and CDR2 LQKENI come from the germline V gene. The CDR3 has 15 amino acids. V was pared by 4 bases and J by 5 bases, with 5 bases of the junction left unmatched. The CDR3 nucleotides read TGTGCCAGCTCACGCACTAGCGGGAATAACAATGAGCAGTTCTTC. Its protein product is CASSRTSGNNNEQFF.